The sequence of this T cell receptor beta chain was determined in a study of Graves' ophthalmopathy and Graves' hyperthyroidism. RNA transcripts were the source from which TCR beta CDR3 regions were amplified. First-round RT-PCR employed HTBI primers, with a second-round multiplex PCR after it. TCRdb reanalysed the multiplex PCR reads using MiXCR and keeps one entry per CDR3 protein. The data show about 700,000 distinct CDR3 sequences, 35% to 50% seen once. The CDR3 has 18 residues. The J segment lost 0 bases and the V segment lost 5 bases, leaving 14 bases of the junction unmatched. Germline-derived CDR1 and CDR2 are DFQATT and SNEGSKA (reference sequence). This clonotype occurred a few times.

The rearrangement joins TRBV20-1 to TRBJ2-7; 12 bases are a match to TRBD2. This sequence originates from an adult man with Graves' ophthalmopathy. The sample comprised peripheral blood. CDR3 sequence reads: CSAARRLAGGTSSYEQYF. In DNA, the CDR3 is TGCAGTGCTGCCCGAAGGCTAGCGGGAGGGACGAGCTCCTACGAGCAGTACTTC.